This T cell receptor (beta chain) appears in the sequencing data of a study of beta chain features in type 1 diabetes (dated by TCRdb to the late 2010s). For the wider study: Patients and healthy donors did not differ in mean age, gender distribution, total cell number or subset yield. In the study, recently diagnosed type 1 diabetes patients and matched healthy donors were compared on the TCRB repertoires of their sorted circulating CD4+ T cell subsets. Regulatory and stem cell-like memory subsets were isolated from only 8 patients and roughly eight healthy donors, whereas naive and central memory subsets came from all 30 or so donors. Across all samples, some 110,000,000 sorted cells were examined, and cell number per subset correlated strongly with RNA yield.

A word on this clone: Its antigen specificity is not known. No quality values exist for individual bases; no much larger clone is one base distant.

The CDR3 spans 14 residues, from the cysteine through the phenylalanine. Just CDR3 DNA is preserved here, 42 bases in frame from base 1. The germline ends are 8 bases apart after V is trimmed by 2 bases and J by 0 bases. CDR1 is given as GTSNPN and CDR2 as SVGIG, both from the germline V gene (reference sequence). On the study overall, not on this receptor specifically: In all four CD4+ subsets, TCRB CDR3 length was moderately but significantly shorter in type 1 diabetes patients. The naive, central memory and regulatory TCRB repertoires appeared to resemble one another more closely among patients than among healthy donors. Patients with type 1 diabetes made fewer insertions and deleted more nucleotides at VDJ recombination sites, implying thymic rearrangement abnormalities. HLA sub-analyses involved small numbers of individuals, so any influence of HLA type on TCRB rearrangement remained unresolved. PCR might favor shorter templates, but patient and control samples were amplified and corrected together, so any skew would affect both groups equally. Because cDNA was sequenced instead of genomic DNA, highly expressing activated cells could be over-represented, though the groups showed no difference in activation or CD3 levels.

A single peripheral blood draw of 95 to 150 mL on average was collected from each donor into heparinised tubes. Using a panel that included CD45RO, CCR7, CD25, CD127, CD95 and CD27, naive, central memory, regulatory and stem cell-like memory CD4+ T cells were sorted on a BD FACSAria II. All sorted populations exceeded 98% purity. PBMCs were isolated immediately by Lymphoprep density gradient centrifugation and stained directly without culture. So that batch effects would be minimized, each experiment stained and sorted samples in pairs, pairing one healthy donor with one patient. All of the isolated RNA was reverse transcribed with the High Capacity cDNA Reverse Transcription Kit, so expressed TCRB transcripts were sequenced. Deep immunoSEQ sequencing was performed on naive, central memory and regulatory T cell samples, with an average of around 3.5 million total reads per sample. Sorted cells were lysed in RLT buffer and RNA was extracted with DNase-treated RNeasy Micro or Mini kits, depending on cell number. Each cell subset was processed on its own to prevent cross-contamination, while patient and healthy donor samples were processed together. The immunoSEQ multiplex PCR was used to amplify TCRB sequences from cDNA, generating 87-bp fragments that spanned the CDR3 region. Amplicons were sequenced on the Illumina HiSeq platform. Concerning the study's data processing: PCR bias was corrected computationally using synthetic template baselines, and reads within Hamming distance 2 were collapsed, with unmergeable singletons discarded. Reads were aligned to IMGT to assign V, D and J genes, CDR3 length, and insertions or deletions at six rearrangement sites. Within each subset, clonotype counts were normalized to the number of sorted cells before true diversity and Gini coefficients were calculated with the tcR R package. Repertoire sharing was quantified using the overlap coefficient calculated on TCRB nucleotide sequences. Out-of-frame TCRB sequences from naive cells were analyzed to stand in for the pre-selection repertoire. TCRdb re-hosts the immuneACCESS table, in-frame sequences only. Its copies lack some clones; in the studies checked, an unresolved V gene accounts for under half of them, and the cause for the rest is not known. Clone size and V and J calls were adopted from that table, with D and trimming inferred from the DNA. In all, the sample holds hundreds of thousands of clones, and over 13% of those were seen once. The ten largest make up 0.035% to 0.04% of the sample.

Material for sequencing was naive CD4+ T cells from blood. The cell subset or site label here, explained by the study, means: true naive CD4+ T cells. The rearrangement combines TRBV30 with TRBJ1-3, with a tentative D gene TRBD1 over 5 matching bases. The receptor's source is a young man with type 1 diabetes. The CDR3 region has the sequence CAWSSGYSGNTIYF. The bases read TGTGCCTGGAGTTCAGGGTACTCTGGAAACACCATATATTTT.